This TCR beta chain appears in the sequencing data of a study of regulatory T cells in long-lasting Graves disease. This clonotype has ten or more counts. Its target is unknown. As for time point: newly diagnosed GD, antithyroid drugs for less than 3 months. RNA from PBMCs was the source of the TCR library. The CDR3 sequence is 12 residues long. The germline V and J ends were trimmed by 5 bases and 11 bases, with 10 bases remaining between them. The germline V gene encodes CDR1 SNHLY and CDR2 FYNNEI. Overall study results and limits: Peripheral blood, not thyroid tissue, was the sole material studied. There was favoring of TRBV28, TRBJ1-2 and TRBJ2-5 in persistent disease.

iRepertoire HTBI primers and Arm-PCR of CDR3 regions built TCR beta libraries. Methods used by the authors: Samples revealed approximately 67 TRBV and roughly 15 TRBJ segments. From the multiplex PCR reads, TCRdb called clonotypes with MiXCR, one entry per CDR3 protein. TCRdb's processing, not the authors' own work, is the source of the V and J calls. The table includes about 380,000 distinct CDR3 sequences, around 15% detected once. The chain joins TRBV2 to TRBJ1-6; weak D call: TRBD1 (6 bases). The sequence was collected from a female donor with Graves disease. The sample was peripheral blood mononuclear cells (PBMCs), taken at new diagnosis, from a patient treated with antithyroid drugs. CDR3 coding DNA: TGTGCCAGCAGTCTAAGACAGGCACCCCTCCACTTT. This codes for CASSLRQAPLHF. Full variable domain (remainder filled in from reference TRBV2 and TRBJ1-6): EPEVTQTPSHQVTQMGQEVILRCVPISNHLYFYWYRQILGQKVEFLVSFYNNEISEKSEIFDDQFSVERPDGSNFTLKIRSTKLEDSAMYFCASSLRQAPLHFGNGTRLTVT.